Included here is one T cell receptor beta chain sequence, with context. Its antigen is unknown. Healthy individuals who donated bone marrow served as the donors. The sample belongs to a study of cytomegalovirus exposure and HLA in healthy donors. The study, taken as a whole, reports: When analyzed later, a missense DCLRE1C variant was found to be linked to TCR beta V- and J-gene trimming.

The primer mix had 60 Vbeta and 13 Jbeta primers. Profiled with immunoSEQ multiplex PCR; TCRdb holds only in-frame clones, not every one. The sample yields about 160,000 clones, 75% to 80% seen once. V lost 2 bases and J lost 6, with 10 bases in between. Germline V CDR1 and CDR2: SGHTA, FQGTGA. The CDR3 contains 13 residues. This receptor was obtained from a woman aged 40 to 55 in good health and CMV-seronegative. The genes are TRBV7-3 and TRBJ1-2; possibly TRBD1 for D (6 bases). The sequencing sample was made of PBMCs. The CDR3 DNA follows: TGTGCCAGCAGCTTAGAAGGGGGGGATGGCTACACCTTC. Its translation is CASSLEGGDGYTF. The complete variable domain, with remaining parts taken from reference TRBV7-3 and TRBJ1-2, reads GAGVSQTPSNKVTEKGKYVELRCDPISGHTALYWYRQSLGQGPEFLIYFQGTGAADDSGLPNDRFFAVRPEGSVSTLKIQRTERGDSAVYLCASSLEGGDGYTFGSGTRLTVV.